This TCR beta chain was retrieved from a study of blood T cell repertoires in COVID-19. The wider study: Sites in the United States, Italy and Spain provided acute and convalescent COVID-19 samples.

Authors' analysis steps: It was from reference gene primer amplification that nucleated cell counts were estimated. Profiled with immunoSEQ multiplex PCR; TCRdb holds only in-frame clones, not every one. V and J calls and clone size are as listed in that table; D and trimming were resolved from the DNA. The sample shows 250,000 to 300,000 clones, 90% to 95% of them seen only once. CDR1 is MGHRA and CDR2 is YSYEKL in the germline V gene. With 0 bases clipped from V and 2 bases from J, the junction kept 10 bases outside the gene matches. The CDR3 length is 17 residues. This chain connects TRBV4-1 to TRBJ2-7, with 7 bases that match TRBD1. The TCR sequence derives from a human donor in a cohort exposed to, infected with or recovered from COVID-19 (not recorded which). The donor label of this sample is uncertain. Material for sequencing was PBMCs or T cells enriched from blood (not recorded which). CDR3 in DNA: TGCGCCAGCAGCCAAGATAGGGGCCGGGACAGAGCCTACGAGCAGTACTTC. It codes for CASSQDRGRDRAYEQYF.